Below, 13 T cell receptor beta chains from the same sample are listed, as sequenced in a study of cytomegalovirus exposure and HLA in healthy donors. A multiplex PCR was run with 60 Vbeta primers and 13 Jbeta primers. Only in-frame clones appear in the TCRdb table, and some are missing; sequencing was by immunoSEQ multiplex PCR. The table includes 55,000 to 75,000 clones, 70% to 75% detected once. The sequencing sample was made of PBMCs. Every receptor here comes from a man aged 30-40 years in good health and CMV-seropositive.

The rearrangement uses TRBV4-3 and TRBJ1-2, with D possibly matching TRBD1 (6 bases). This CDR3 has 15 amino acids. Germline V gives CDR1 LGHNA, CDR2 YSLEER. The germline V and J ends were trimmed by 0 bases and 4 bases, with 12 bases remaining between them. The CDR3 here is CASSQDIRGGYGYTF. CDR3 DNA sequence: TGCGCCAGCAGCCAAGATATAAGGGGGGGCTATGGCTACACCTTC.

This clone was observed once. The rearrangement uses TRBV9 and TRBJ1-6; D might be TRBD1 (6 bases). This CDR3 is built from 16 residues. V was cut by 3 bases and J by 7 bases, with 17 bases left in between. Germline V CDR1 and CDR2: SGDLS, YYNGEE. The CDR3 loop is CASSASQGLGNSPLHF. In DNA, the CDR3 is TGTGCCAGCAGCGCAAGCCAGGGGTTGGGCAATTCACCCCTCCACTTT.

The chain couples TRBV5-4 to TRBJ2-3; 10 bases are a match to TRBD1. The germline V gene has CDR1 SGHNT and CDR2 YYREEE (reference sequence). This CDR3 has 16 amino acids. V gave up 4 bases and J gave up 3 bases; unmatched junction bases: 8. CDR3 nucleotides: TGTGCCAGCAGCCTGGACAGGGGGTTTTTGACAGATACGCAGTATTTT. It translates to CASSLDRGFLTDTQYF. Full variable domain (rest looked up from reference TRBV5-4 and TRBJ2-3): ETGVTQSPTHLIKTRGQQVTLRCSSQSGHNTVSWYQQALGQGPQFIFQYYREEENGRGNFPPRFSGLQFPNYSSELNVNALELDDSALYLCASSLDRGFLTDTQYFGPGTRLTVL.

This sequence joins TRBV14 and TRBJ2-7; D is perhaps TRBD1 (5 bases). V lost 4 bases to trimming and J lost 2 bases, with 12 bases between them. Germline loops: CDR1 SGHDN, CDR2 FVKESK. The CDR3 totals 14 residues. In DNA form, the CDR3 reads TGTGCCAGCAGCCCCAACAGGAATCCCTACGAGCAGTACTTC. This sequence encodes CASSPNRNPYEQYF. The whole variable domain, filled in from reference TRBV14 and TRBJ2-7, reads EAGVTQFPSHSVIEKGQTVTLRCDPISGHDNLYWYRRVMGKEIKFLLHFVKESKQDESGMPNNRFLAERTGGTYSTLKVQPAELEDSGVYFCASSPNRNPYEQYFGPGTRLTVT.

The V and J genes are TRBV28 and TRBJ2-1; D is ambiguous. This CDR3 has 14 amino acids. Germline V CDR1 and CDR2: MDHEN, SYDVKM. The V end was cut by 6 bases, the J end by 0 bases, with 9 bases between. DNA for the CDR3: TGTGCCAGCAGCGAACGGTTCTCCTACAATGAGCAGTTCTTC. Its translation is CASSERFSYNEQFF.

CDR3: CASSLAGANTEAFF. The DNA for the CDR3 is TGTGCCAGCAGCTTAGCGGGAGCGAACACTGAAGCTTTCTTT. V gene TRBV11-2 combines with J gene TRBJ1-1; D not certain. V was pared by 1 base and J by 1 base, with 7 bases between. CDR1 and CDR2 from the germline V gene are SGHAT and FQNNGV. The CDR3 has 14 residues.

This clone has a single count. This chain joins TRBV9 and TRBJ1-3; D may be TRBD1 (5 bases). Per germline, CDR1 SGDLS and CDR2 YYNGEE. The CDR3 extends over 13 amino acids. Trimming took 1 base from V and 4 from J, leaving 6 bases between them. CDR3 DNA sequence: TGTGCCAGCAGCGTAAACAGGGGAAACACCATATATTTT. Its translation: CASSVNRGNTIYF. Based on the CDR3 plus reference TRBV9 and TRBJ1-3, the full variable domain is DSGVTQTPKHLITATGQRVTLRCSPRSGDLSVYWYQQSLDQGLQFLIQYYNGEERAKGNILERFSAQQFPDLHSELNLSSLELGDSALYFCASSVNRGNTIYFGEGSWLTVV.

In this sample, this clone turned up a few times. The chain links TRBV27 to TRBJ1-6; weak D call: TRBD1 (5 bases). V dropped 6 bases and J dropped 10 bases, with 13 bases sitting between them. CDR3 length equals 13 residues. Germline-derived CDR1 and CDR2 are MNHEY and SMNVEV (reference sequence). CDR3 residues: CASRGSGKSPLHF. CDR3 in DNA: TGTGCCAGCAGGGGATCAGGGAAATCACCCCTCCACTTT.

The chain employs TRBV9 and TRBJ1-2; 8 bases agree with TRBD1. V lost 5 bases and J lost 1; bases outside the gene matches: 7. Germline assignment: CDR1 SGDLS and CDR2 YYNGEE. This CDR3 comprises 15 residues. CDR3 sequence: CASSVGQGLNYGYTF. The CDR3 DNA reads TGTGCCAGCAGTGTTGGACAGGGTCTTAACTATGGCTACACCTTC.

V is TRBV28 and J is TRBJ1-5; 10 bases align to TRBD1. Germline CDR1 reads MDHEN; CDR2 reads SYDVKM. The CDR3 sequence is 16 residues long. V lost 10 bases to trimming and J lost 4 bases; unmatched junction nucleotides: 13. The CDR3 nucleotides are TGTGCCACCACCCAAACAAGGACAGGGGGTAATCAGCCCCAGCATTTT. Translating gives CATTQTRTGGNQPQHF. The whole variable domain, remainder taken from reference TRBV28 and TRBJ1-5, is DVKVTQSSRYLVKRTGEKVFLECVQDMDHENMFWYRQDPGLGLRLIYFSYDVKMKEKGDIPEGYSVSREKKERFSLILESASTNQTSMYLCATTQTRTGGNQPQHFGDGTRLSIL.

This clone came up a few times. The chain combines TRBV29-1 with TRBJ1-1; 7 bases match TRBD1. This CDR3 is 13 amino acids long. Germline V CDR1 and CDR2: SQVTM, ANQGSEA. The trim removed 7 bases at V and 0 bases at J, leaving 5 bases unmatched. This CDR3 is CSAGQAMNTEAFF. In nucleotides, the CDR3 is TGCAGCGCTGGACAGGCAATGAACACTGAAGCTTTCTTT.

The CDR3 reads CASEGDNNEKLFF. CDR3 nucleotides: TGTGCCAGCGAGGGGGATAATAATGAAAAACTGTTTTTT. The rearrangement links TRBV2 to TRBJ1-4; possibly TRBD1 for D (6 bases). Germline CDR1 and CDR2: SNHLY and FYNNEI. The ends were cut back, 8 bases at V and 4 bases at J, with 11 bases in the middle. The CDR3 is 13 amino acids.

The rearrangement links TRBV5-1 to TRBJ1-6; D perhaps matches TRBD1 (5 bases). The CDR3 runs 14 residues. V was clipped by 4 bases and J by 10 bases, with 15 bases between them. The germline gives CDR1 SGHRS, CDR2 YFSETQ. This chain's CDR3 is CASSPQGGRSPLHF. Written as DNA, the CDR3 is TGCGCCAGCAGCCCGCAGGGAGGAAGATCACCCCTCCACTTT.